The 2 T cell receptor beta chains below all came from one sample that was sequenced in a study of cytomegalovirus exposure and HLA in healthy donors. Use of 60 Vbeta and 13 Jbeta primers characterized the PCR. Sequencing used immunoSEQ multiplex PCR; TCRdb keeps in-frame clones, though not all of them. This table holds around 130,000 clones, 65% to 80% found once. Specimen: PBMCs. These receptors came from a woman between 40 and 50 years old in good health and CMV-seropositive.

This chain's CDR3 is CASSAEGGGRKLFF. The CDR3 region has the DNA TGTGCCAGCAGTGCTGAGGGTGGGGGGAGGAAACTGTTTTTT. This chain connects TRBV28 to TRBJ1-4, with a weak D call TRBD1 (5 bases). V lost 5 bases and J lost 11, with 18 bases in between. Germline-derived CDR1 and CDR2 are MDHEN and SYDVKM. The CDR3 loop spans 14 amino acids.

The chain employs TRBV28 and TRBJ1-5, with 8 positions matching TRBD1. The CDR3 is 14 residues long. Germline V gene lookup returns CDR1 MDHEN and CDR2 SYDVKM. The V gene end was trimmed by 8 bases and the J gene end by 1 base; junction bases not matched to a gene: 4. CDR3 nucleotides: TGTGCCAGCGGTAACAGGGGGAGCAATCAGCCCCAGCATTTT. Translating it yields CASGNRGSNQPQHF.